This T cell receptor beta chain was sequenced for a study of blood T cell repertoires in COVID-19. At the level of the study: Sources were T cells, B-cell-depleted T cells, or PBMCs; the material itself was cDNA or gDNA.

This clone occurred a few times. As processed by the authors: Reference gene primers were amplified, and this amplification served to estimate nucleated cell counts. The assay was immunoSEQ multiplex PCR, and TCRdb's table has in-frame clones only and misses some. V and J calls and clone size follow that table, whereas D and trimming were derived from the DNA. The table shows 100,000 to 120,000 clones, with approximately 82% occurring only once. This TCR came from a woman over 75 with acute or convalescent COVID-19. The sequencing sample was made of peripheral blood.

CDR3 in amino acids: CASSLFSGRHQETQYF. In nucleotides, the CDR3 is TGTGCCAGCAGTTTATTCAGCGGGAGGCACCAAGAGACCCAGTACTTC. This chain uses TRBV28 with TRBJ2-5; 9 positions match TRBD2. The CDR3 totals 16 residues. Germline CDR1 reads MDHEN; CDR2 reads SYDVKM. Trimming removed 1 base from V and 0 bases from J; junction bases left unmatched: 3.